This T cell receptor (beta chain) was retrieved from a study of neurological immune-mediated disorders (dated by TCRdb to the late 2010s). Regarding the research as a whole: Using UMI-based sequencing, the study compared peripheral blood TCR-beta repertoires from patients with HTLV-I-associated myelopathy (HAM/TSP), patients with multiple sclerosis, and healthy controls. The 90 to 110 TCR-beta libraries covered PBMC samples along with longitudinal samples, technical triplicates, and paired sorted CD4+ and CD8+ T-cell subsets. Of the roughly 71 subjects in the cohort, about 15 were HAM/TSP patients, approximately 35 were multiple sclerosis patients, and some 20 were healthy controls. Longitudinal HAM/TSP donors and healthy donors each had 3 time-points at intervals of 3-40 months.

cDNA was synthesized by template-switch 5'RACE using a primer carrying a 10-nucleotide random unique molecular identifier by which each TCR transcript was tagged. Over 190 million TCR-beta sequences, covering 15-18 subjects, were produced in each sequencing run. The RNeasy kit was used to extract total RNA. The KAPA Real-time Library Amplification kit was used to amplify TCR-beta VDJ regions with primers targeting the TCR constant region and the 5'RACE anchor. A first PCR added sample indexes and Illumina adaptors, and a second PCR then raised library yield. After Ampure bead purification, the roughly 650 bp TCR product was size-selected on a 2% E-gel SizeSelection system. Before pooling, libraries had their quality checked on a Bioanalyzer, their concentration measured with Qubit, and their quantity determined with the Kapa Library Quantification kit. An Illumina HiSeq 2500 sequenced the libraries paired-end 2 x 150 bp. To increase sequence diversity, about 25-31% phiX was spiked into each library pool. On the study's bioinformatics: The quality-filtered reads were processed with the UMI-based MiGEC pipeline, whose error correction step removed more than 80% of the raw TCR sequences. VDJ genes were aligned to IMGT germline references, and each clonotype was defined by a unique CDR3 amino acid sequence together with V-J genes. VDJtools evaluated clonal expansion, Shannon diversity and CDR3 relatedness (CalcPairwiseDistances, ClusterSamples); CLCbio workbench built phylogenetic trees. Clones with at least 8 unique UMIs were defined as expanded, with this threshold being based on coefficient-of-variation modelling across technical triplicates. TCRdb handled the public reads itself, with Q25 trimming in fastp and clone calling in MiXCR, and kept productive beta chains. Rows merge per CDR3 protein into single entries with the most common DNA and genes. TCRdb, not the original authors, processed these V and J calls. The sample records about 90,000 distinct CDR3 sequences, around 13% of which are singletons. The ten largest clonotypes hold roughly 5% of the sample.

What the time point label conveys for this sample: longitudinal time-point 2. Libraries from unsorted PBMCs were made from 2 million PBMCs kept in RNAlater at -80 degrees C until RNA extraction. Peripheral blood was subjected to Ficoll-Hypaque density gradient centrifugation to isolate PBMCs, which were then cryopreserved in liquid nitrogen. This clonotype was observed at least ten times. The antigen this receptor binds is unknown. No much larger clone exists at a distance of one base, and base qualities are not known. Spanning cysteine to phenylalanine, the CDR3 consists of 13 amino acids. CDR3 DNA only is kept here, 39 bases in frame from base 1. The V end gives up 1 base and the J end 6 bases, leaving 4 bases in the junction not matched to a gene. The germline V gene (reference sequence) supplies CDR1 DFQATT and CDR2 SNEGSKA. Beyond this particular receptor, the publication reports: No identical CDR3 amino acid sequences were shared among expanded clones across subjects, suggesting private TCR-beta repertoires in all groups. The highest TCR clonal expansion was observed in HAM/TSP patients, whereas the lowest was observed in MS patients, even when compared with healthy controls.

The V gene is TRBV20-1 and the J gene is TRBJ1-1; TRBD1 matches 8 bases in the middle. The TCR sequence derives from a female donor with HTLV-1-associated myelopathy (HAM/TSP). The sequencing input was PBMCs. The CDR3 loop reads CSARGRGRPEAFF. The nucleotide sequence reads TGCAGTGCTAGAGGCAGGGGGCGGCCTGAAGCTTTCTTT.